These 5 T cell receptor beta chains were all obtained from the same sample, sequenced in a study of cytomegalovirus exposure and HLA in healthy donors. Researchers ran the PCR with 60 Vbeta and 13 Jbeta primers. The protocol was immunoSEQ multiplex PCR, while the TCRdb copy is restricted to in-frame clones and leaves out a portion. The table has more than 110,000 clones, about 76% seen once. Sequencing input: PBMCs. Receptors were obtained from a man aged 18 to 29 in good health and CMV-seronegative.

The chain combines TRBV7-9 with TRBJ1-1, with a tentative D call TRBD1 (5 bases). Between the trimmed V and J ends, which lost 2 bases and 3 bases, there was a span of 10 bases. Germline CDR1 and CDR2: SEHNR and FQNEAQ (reference sequence). The CDR3 spans 14 residues. The CDR3 DNA sequence: TGTGCCAGCAGCTTACAGGGTGGAGACACTGAAGCTTTCTTT. Amino acid sequence: CASSLQGGDTEAFF. Based on the CDR3 plus reference TRBV7-9 and TRBJ1-1, the full variable domain is DTGVSQNPRHKITKRGQNVTFRCDPISEHNRLYWYRQTLGQGPEFLTYFQNEAQLEKSRLLSDRFSAERPKGSFSTLEIQRTEQGDSAMYLCASSLQGGDTEAFFGQGTRLTVV.

The rearrangement uses TRBV28 and TRBJ1-2; unclear D gene. The germline gives CDR1 MDHEN, CDR2 SYDVKM. The V end lost 5 bases, the J end lost 4 bases, and 8 bases lay between the germline ends. The CDR3 runs 12 residues. CDR3 nucleotide sequence: TGTGCCAGCAGTCCGGTATCCTATGGCTACACCTTC. Its protein product is CASSPVSYGYTF.

The rearrangement links TRBV27 to TRBJ2-5, with a tentative D call TRBD1 (5 bases). The CDR3 has 13 amino acids. CDR1 and CDR2 from the germline V gene are MNHEY and SMNVEV (reference sequence). V was shortened by 7 bases and J by 5 bases, with 14 bases between the two germline ends. CDR3 in DNA: TGTGCCAGCAAAAAAGGGGTGAAGGAGACCCAGTACTTC. Amino acid sequence: CASKKGVKETQYF.

This chain links TRBV27 with TRBJ2-7, with D possibly being TRBD2 (5 bases). This CDR3 region has 14 residues. Trimming pared 6 bases from V and 4 bases from J, leaving 16 bases between. Germline assignment: CDR1 MNHEY and CDR2 SMNVEV (reference sequence). The CDR3 DNA is TGTGCCAGCAGCCAAGGACTGAGAATGTACGAGCAGTACTTC. Its translation: CASSQGLRMYEQYF.

This clone was counted between two and nine times. The V gene is TRBV14, the J gene TRBJ2-1; perhaps TRBD1 as D (5 bases). Per germline, CDR1 SGHDN and CDR2 FVKESK. The germline V and J ends were trimmed by 4 bases and 3 bases, with 13 bases remaining between them. The CDR3 is made up of 15 amino acids. The CDR3: CASSLTSGFYNEQFF. CDR3 nucleotides: TGTGCCAGCAGCCTGACCTCAGGGTTCTACAATGAGCAGTTCTTC.